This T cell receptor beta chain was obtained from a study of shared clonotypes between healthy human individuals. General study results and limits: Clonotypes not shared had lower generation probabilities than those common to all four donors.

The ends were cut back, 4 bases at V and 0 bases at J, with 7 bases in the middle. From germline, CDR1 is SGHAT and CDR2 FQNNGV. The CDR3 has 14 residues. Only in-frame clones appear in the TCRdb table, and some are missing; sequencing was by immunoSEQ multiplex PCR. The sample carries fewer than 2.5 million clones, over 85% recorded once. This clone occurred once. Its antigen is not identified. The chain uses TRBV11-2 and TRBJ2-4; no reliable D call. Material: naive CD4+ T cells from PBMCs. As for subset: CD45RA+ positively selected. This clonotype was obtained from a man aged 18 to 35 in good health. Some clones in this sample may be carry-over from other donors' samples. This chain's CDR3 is CASSSSGAKNIQYF. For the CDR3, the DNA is TGTGCCAGCAGCTCGTCGGGAGCCAAAAACATTCAGTACTTC.